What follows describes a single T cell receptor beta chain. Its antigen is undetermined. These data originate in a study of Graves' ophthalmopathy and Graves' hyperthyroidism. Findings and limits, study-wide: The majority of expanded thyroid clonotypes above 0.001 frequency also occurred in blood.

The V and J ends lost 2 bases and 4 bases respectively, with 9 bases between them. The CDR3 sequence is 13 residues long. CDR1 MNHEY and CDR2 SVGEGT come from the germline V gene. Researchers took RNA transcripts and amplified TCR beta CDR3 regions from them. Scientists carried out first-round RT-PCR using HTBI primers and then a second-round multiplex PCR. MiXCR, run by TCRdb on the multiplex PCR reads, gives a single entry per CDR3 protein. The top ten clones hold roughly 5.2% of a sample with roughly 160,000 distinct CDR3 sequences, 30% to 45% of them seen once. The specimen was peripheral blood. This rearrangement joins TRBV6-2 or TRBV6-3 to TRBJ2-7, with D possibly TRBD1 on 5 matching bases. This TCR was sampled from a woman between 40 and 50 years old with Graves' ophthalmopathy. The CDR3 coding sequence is TGTGCCAGCAGTTACGACAGCAATTACGAGCAGTACTTC. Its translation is CASSYDSNYEQYF.